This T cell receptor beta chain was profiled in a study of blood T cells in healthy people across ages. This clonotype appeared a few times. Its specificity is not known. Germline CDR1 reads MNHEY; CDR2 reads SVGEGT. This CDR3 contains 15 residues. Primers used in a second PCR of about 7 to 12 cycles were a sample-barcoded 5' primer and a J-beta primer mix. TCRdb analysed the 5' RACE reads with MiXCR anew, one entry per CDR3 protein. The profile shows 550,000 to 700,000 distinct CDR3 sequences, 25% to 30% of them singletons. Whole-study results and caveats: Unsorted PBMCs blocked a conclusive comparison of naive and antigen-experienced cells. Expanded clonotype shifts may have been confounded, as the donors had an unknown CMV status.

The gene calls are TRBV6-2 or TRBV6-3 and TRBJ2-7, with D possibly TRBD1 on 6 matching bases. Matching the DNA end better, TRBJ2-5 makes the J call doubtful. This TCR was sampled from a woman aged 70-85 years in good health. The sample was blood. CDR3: CASSSDSVYQETQYF. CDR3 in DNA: TGTGCCAGCAGTTCGGACAGCGTTTACCAAGAGACCCAGTACTTC.